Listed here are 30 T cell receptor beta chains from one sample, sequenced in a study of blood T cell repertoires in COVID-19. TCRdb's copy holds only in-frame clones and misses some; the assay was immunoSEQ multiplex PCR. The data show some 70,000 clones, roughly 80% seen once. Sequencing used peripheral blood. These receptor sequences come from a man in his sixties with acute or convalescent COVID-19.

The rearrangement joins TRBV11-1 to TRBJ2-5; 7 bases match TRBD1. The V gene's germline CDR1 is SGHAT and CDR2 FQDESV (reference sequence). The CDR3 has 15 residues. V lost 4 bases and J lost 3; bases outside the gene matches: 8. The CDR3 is CASSSRQGRKETQYF. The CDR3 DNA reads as TGTGCCAGCAGCTCCCGACAGGGAAGAAAAGAGACCCAGTACTTC.

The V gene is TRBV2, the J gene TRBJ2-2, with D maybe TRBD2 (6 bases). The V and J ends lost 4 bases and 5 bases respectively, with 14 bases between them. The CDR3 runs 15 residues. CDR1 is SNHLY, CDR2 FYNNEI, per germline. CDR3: CASSGYRSGTGELFF. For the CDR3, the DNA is TGTGCCAGCAGTGGCTATCGTAGCGGTACCGGGGAGCTGTTTTTT.

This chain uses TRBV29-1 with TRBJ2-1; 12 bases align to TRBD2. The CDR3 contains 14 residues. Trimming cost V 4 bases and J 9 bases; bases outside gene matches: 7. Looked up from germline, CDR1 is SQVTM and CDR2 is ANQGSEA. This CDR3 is CSVGPSGGEGEQFF. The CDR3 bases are TGCAGCGTTGGGCCTAGCGGGGGGGAGGGTGAGCAGTTCTTC.

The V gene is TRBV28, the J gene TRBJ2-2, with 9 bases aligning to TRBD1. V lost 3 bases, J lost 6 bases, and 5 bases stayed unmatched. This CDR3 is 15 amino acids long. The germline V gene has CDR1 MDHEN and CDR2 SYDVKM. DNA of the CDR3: TGTGCCAGCAGTTTGCAACGACAGGGGGCCGGGGAGCTGTTTTTT. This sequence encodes CASSLQRQGAGELFF.

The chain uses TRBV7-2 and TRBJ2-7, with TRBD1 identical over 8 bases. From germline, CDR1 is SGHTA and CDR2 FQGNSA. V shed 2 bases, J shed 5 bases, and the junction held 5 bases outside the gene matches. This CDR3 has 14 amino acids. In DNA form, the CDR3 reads TGTGCCAGCAGCTTACGAGACAGGGGTCACGAGCAGTACGTC. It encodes CASSLRDRGHEQYV.

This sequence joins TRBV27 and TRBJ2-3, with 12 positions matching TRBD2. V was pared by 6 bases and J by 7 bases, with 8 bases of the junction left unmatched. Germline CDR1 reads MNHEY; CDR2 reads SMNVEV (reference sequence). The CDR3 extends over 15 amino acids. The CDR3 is CASSPLAGGRNTQYF. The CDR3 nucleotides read TGTGCCAGCAGCCCGCTAGCGGGGGGGAGGAATACGCAGTATTTT.

The CDR3 region is CASSQEWVAGATGELFF. CDR3 DNA: TGTGCCAGCAGCCAAGAATGGGTGGCGGGGGCCACCGGGGAGCTGTTTTTT. This rearrangement joins TRBV4-2 to TRBJ2-2; D possibly corresponds to TRBD2 (7 bases). The CDR3 extends over 17 amino acids. Germline assignment: CDR1 LGHNA and CDR2 YNFKEQ. V gave up 0 bases and J gave up 4 bases, with 15 bases separating them.

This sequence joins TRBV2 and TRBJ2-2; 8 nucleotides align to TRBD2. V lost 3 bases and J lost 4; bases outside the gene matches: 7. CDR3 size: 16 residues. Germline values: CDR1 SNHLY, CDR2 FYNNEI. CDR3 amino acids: CASSDTRGATTGELFF. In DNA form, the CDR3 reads TGTGCCAGCAGTGATACGCGGGGGGCCACCACCGGGGAGCTGTTTTTT.

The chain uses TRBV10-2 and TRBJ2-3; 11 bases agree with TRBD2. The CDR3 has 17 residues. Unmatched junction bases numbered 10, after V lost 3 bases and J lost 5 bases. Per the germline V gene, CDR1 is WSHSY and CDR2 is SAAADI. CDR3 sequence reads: CASSDLALAGAGDTQYF. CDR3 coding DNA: TGCGCCAGCAGTGACCTTGCACTAGCGGGGGCTGGAGATACGCAGTATTTT.

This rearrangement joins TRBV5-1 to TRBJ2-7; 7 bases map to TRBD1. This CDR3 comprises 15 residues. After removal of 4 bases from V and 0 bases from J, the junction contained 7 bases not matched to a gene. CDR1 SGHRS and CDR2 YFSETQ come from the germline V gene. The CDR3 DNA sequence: TGCGCCAGCAGCGTCGGGACAGAGAGCTCCTACGAGCAGTACGTC. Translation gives CASSVGTESSYEQYV.

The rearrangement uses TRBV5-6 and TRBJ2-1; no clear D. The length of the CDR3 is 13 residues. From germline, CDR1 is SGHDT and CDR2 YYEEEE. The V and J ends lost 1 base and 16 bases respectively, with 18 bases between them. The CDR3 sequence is CASSLRLTTERFF. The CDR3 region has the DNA TGTGCCAGCAGCTTGAGGCTTACGACCGAGCGCTTCTTC.

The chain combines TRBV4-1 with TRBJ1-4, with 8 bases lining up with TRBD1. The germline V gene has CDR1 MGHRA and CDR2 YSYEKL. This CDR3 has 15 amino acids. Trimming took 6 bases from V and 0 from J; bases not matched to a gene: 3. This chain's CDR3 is CASRGQVSTNEKLFF. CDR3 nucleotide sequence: TGCGCCAGCAGGGGACAGGTATCAACTAATGAAAAACTGTTTTTT.

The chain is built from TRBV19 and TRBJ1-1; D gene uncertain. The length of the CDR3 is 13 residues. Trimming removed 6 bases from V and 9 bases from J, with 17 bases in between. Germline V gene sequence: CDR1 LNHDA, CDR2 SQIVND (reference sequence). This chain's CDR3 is CASRTSWRGKAFF. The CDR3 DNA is TGTGCCAGTAGAACTTCTTGGCGGGGTAAAGCTTTCTTT. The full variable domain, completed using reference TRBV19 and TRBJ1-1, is DGGITQSPKYLFRKEGQNVTLSCEQNLNHDAMYWYRQDPGQGLRLIYYSQIVNDFQKGDIAEGYSVSREKKESFPLTVTSAQKNPTAFYLCASRTSWRGKAFFGQGTRLTVV.

For the CDR3, the DNA is TGTGCCACCAGGGGGGGGCAGGGAGAGACTTCACCCCTCCACTTT. It specifies CATRGGQGETSPLHF. The rearrangement joins TRBV28 to TRBJ1-6, with 7 bases identical to TRBD1. After removal of 10 bases from V and 9 bases from J, the junction contained 15 bases not matched to a gene. The CDR3 consists of 15 residues. Per germline, CDR1 MDHEN and CDR2 SYDVKM.

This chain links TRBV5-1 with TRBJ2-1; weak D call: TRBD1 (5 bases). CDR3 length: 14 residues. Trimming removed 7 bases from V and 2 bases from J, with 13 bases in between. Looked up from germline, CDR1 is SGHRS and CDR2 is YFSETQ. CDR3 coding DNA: TGCGCCAGCTCTCCCAGACAGACCTACAATGAGCAGTTCTTC. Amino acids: CASSPRQTYNEQFF.

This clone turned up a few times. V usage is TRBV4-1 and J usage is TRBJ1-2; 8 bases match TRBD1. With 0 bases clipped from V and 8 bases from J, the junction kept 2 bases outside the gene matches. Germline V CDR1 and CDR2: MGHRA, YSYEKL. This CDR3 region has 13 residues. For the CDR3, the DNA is TGCGCCAGCAGCCAAGAAGACAGGGGCGGCTACACCTTC. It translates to CASSQEDRGGYTF.

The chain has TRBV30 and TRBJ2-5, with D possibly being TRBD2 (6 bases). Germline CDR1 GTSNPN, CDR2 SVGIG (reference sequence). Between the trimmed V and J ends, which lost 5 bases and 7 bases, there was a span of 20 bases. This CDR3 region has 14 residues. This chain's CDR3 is CAWQTGTYQGTQYF. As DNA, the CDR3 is TGTGCCTGGCAGACGGGGACTTACCAGGGGACCCAGTACTTC.

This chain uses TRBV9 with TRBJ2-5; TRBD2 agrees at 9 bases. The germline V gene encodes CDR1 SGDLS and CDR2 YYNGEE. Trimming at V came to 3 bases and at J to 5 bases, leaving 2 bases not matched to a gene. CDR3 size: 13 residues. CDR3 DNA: TGTGCCAGCAGCGGTGGACTAGCGGAGACCCAGTACTTC. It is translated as CASSGGLAETQYF.

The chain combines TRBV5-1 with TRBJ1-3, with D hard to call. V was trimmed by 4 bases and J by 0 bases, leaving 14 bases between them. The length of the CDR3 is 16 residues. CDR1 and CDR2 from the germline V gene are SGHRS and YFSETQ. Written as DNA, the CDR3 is TGCGCCAGCAGCGTCCAGGCCCCGAGCTCTGGAAACACCATATATTTT. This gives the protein CASSVQAPSSGNTIYF.

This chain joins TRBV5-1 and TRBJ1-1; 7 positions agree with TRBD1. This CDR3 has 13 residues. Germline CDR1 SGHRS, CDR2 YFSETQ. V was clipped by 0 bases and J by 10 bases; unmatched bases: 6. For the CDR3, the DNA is TGCGCCAGCAGCTTGGACAGGGGCACCCCAGCTTTCTTT. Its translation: CASSLDRGTPAFF.

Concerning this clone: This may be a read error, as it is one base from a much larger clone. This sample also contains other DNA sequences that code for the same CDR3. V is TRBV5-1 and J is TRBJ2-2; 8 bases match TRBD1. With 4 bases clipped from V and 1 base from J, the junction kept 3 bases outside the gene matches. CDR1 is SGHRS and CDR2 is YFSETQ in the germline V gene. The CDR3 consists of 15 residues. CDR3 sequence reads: CASSPGTGNTGELFF. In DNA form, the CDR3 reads TGCGCCAGCAGCCCAGGGACAGGGAACACCGGGGAGCTGTTTTTT.

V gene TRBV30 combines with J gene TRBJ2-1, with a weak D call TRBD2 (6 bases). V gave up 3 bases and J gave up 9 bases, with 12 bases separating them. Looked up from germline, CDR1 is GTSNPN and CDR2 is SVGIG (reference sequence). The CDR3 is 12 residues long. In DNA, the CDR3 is TGTGCCTGGAGCCCATTAGCGGCTGAGCAGTTCTTC. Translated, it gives CAWSPLAAEQFF.

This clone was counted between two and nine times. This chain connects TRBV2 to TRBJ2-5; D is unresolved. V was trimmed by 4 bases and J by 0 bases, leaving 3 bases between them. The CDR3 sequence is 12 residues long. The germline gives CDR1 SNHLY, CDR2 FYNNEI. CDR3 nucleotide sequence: TGTGCCAGCAGTGTAAACCAAGAGACCCAGTACTTC. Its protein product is CASSVNQETQYF.

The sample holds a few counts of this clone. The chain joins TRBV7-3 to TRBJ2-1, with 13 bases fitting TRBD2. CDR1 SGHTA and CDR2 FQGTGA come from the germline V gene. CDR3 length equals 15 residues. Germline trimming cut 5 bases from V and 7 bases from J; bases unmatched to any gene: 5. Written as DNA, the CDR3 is TGTGCCAGCAGCCACACTAGCGGGGGGGTGAATGAGCAGTTCTTC. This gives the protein CASSHTSGGVNEQFF.

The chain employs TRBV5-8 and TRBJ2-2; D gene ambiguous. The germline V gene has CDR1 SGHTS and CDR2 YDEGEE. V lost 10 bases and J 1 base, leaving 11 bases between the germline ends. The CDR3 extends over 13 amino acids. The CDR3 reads CAARSENTGELFF. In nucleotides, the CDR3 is TGTGCCGCAAGGAGCGAGAACACCGGGGAGCTGTTTTTT.

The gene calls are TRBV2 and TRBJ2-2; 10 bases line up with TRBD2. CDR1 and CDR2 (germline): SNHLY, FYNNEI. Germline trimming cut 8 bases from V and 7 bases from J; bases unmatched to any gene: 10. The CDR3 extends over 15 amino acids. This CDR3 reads CASLLSGGAFGELFF. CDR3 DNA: TGTGCCAGCCTCCTGAGCGGGGGGGCGTTCGGGGAGCTGTTTTTT.

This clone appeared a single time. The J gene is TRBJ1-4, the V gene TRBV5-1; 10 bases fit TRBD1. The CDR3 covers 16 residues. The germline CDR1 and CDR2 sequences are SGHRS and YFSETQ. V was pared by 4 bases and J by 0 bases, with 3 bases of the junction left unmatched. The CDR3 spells CASSRTGGTTNEKLFF. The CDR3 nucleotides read TGCGCCAGCAGCCGGACAGGGGGGACAACTAATGAAAAACTGTTTTTT.

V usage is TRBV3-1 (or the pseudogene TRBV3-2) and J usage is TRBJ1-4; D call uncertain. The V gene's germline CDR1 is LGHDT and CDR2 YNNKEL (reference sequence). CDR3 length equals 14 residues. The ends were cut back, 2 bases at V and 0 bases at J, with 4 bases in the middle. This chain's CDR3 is CASSQSTTNEKLFF. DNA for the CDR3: TGTGCCAGCAGCCAAAGCACAACTAATGAAAAACTGTTTTTT.

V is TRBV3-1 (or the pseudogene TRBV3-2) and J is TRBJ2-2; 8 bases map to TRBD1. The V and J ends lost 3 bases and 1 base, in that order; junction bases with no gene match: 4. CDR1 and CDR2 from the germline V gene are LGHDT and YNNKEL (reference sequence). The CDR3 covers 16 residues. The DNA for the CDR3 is TGTGCCAGCAGCCAGGACAGGGTGGGGAACACCGGGGAGCTGTTTTTT. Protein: CASSQDRVGNTGELFF.

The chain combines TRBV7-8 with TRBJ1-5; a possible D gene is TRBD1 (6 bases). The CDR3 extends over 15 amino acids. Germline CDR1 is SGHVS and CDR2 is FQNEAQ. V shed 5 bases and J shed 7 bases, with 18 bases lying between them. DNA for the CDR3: TGTGCCAGCAGCAGGGGCAAGGGGGAAAGCCAGCCCCAGCATTTT. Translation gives CASSRGKGESQPQHF.